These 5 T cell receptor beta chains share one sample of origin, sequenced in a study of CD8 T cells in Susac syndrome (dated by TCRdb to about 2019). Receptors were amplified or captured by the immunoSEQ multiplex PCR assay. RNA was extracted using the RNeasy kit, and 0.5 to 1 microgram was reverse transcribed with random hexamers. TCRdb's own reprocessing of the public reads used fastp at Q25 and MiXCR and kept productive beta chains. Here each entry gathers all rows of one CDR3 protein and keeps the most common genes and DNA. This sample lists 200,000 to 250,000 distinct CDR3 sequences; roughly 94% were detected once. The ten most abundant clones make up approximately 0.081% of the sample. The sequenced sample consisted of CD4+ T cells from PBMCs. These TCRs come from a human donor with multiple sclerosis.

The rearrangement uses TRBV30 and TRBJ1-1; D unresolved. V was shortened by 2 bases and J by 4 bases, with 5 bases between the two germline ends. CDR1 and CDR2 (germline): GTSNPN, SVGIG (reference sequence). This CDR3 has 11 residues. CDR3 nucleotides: TGTGCCTGGAGTTCTCGCACTGAAGCTTTCTTT. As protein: CAWSSRTEAFF. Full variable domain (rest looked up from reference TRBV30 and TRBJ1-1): SQTIHQWPATLVQPVGSPLSLECTVEGTSNPNLYWYRQAAGRGLQLLFYSVGIGQISSEVPQNLSASRPQDRQFILSSKKLLLSDSGFYLCAWSSRTEAFFGQGTRLTVV.

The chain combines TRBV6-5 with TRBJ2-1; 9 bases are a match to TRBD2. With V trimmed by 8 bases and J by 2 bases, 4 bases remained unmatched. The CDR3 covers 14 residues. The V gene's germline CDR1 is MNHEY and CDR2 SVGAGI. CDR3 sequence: CASHVAGAYNEQFF. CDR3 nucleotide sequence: TGTGCCAGCCATGTAGCGGGAGCCTACAATGAGCAGTTCTTC.

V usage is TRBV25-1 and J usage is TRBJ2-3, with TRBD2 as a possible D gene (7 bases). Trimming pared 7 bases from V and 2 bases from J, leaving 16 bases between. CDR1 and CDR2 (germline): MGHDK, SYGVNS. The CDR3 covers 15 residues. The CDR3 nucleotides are TGTGCCAGCACCAAGAGTGGGGGGGCCACAGATACGCAGTATTTT. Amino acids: CASTKSGGATDTQYF.

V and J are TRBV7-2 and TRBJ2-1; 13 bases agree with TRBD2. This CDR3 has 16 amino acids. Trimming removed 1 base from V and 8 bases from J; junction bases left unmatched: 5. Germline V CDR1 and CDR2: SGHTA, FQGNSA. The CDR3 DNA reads TGTGCCAGCAGCTTAGTACTAGCGGGGGGGCTCGATGAGCAGTTCTTC. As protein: CASSLVLAGGLDEQFF.

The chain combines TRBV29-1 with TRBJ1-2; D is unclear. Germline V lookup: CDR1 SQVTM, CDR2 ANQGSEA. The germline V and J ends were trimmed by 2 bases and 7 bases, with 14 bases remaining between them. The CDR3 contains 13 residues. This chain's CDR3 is CSVEPPPPGGYTF. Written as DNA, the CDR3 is TGCAGCGTTGAACCACCCCCCCCTGGTGGCTACACCTTC. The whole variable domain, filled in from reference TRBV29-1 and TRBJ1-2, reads SAVISQKPSRDICQRGTSLTIQCQVDSQVTMMFWYRQQPGQSLTLIATANQGSEATYESGFVIDKFPISRPNLTFSTLTVSNMSPEDSSIYLCSVEPPPPGGYTFGSGTRLTVV.